These 25 T cell receptor beta chains share one sample of origin, sequenced in a study of T cell responses to AZD1222 COVID-19 vaccine. Clones were read by immunoSEQ multiplex PCR, and TCRdb kept only the in-frame ones, dropping some. This table has about 85,000 clones, less than 90% appearing once. Sequencing was performed on peripheral blood, taken on day 0 of AZD1222 vaccination. The receptors were gathered from an adult in good health.

The chain uses TRBV4-3 and TRBJ1-2; weak D call: TRBD1 (5 bases). Per germline, CDR1 LGHNA and CDR2 YSLEER. CDR3 length: 14 amino acids. V lost 1 base, J lost 6 bases, and 12 bases lay in between. The CDR3 DNA reads as TGCGCCAGCAGCCAAGGCGAGGGGAGCGATGGCTACACCTTC. This encodes CASSQGEGSDGYTF.

The chain links TRBV19 to TRBJ2-1; 9 bases are shared with TRBD1. J was trimmed by 13 bases and V by 4 bases; bases with no gene match: 5. The CDR3 consists of 12 residues. CDR1 and CDR2 from the germline V gene are LNHDA and SQIVND (reference sequence). The CDR3 DNA reads as TGTGCCAGTAGTAGGGGGACAGGGCAACAGTTCTTC. Amino acid sequence: CASSRGTGQQFF.

The chain has TRBV19 and TRBJ1-6; D ambiguous. The V and J ends lost 3 bases and 4 bases respectively, with 10 bases between them. Germline CDR1 is LNHDA and CDR2 is SQIVND (reference sequence). There are 15 residues in the CDR3. CDR3 sequence reads: CASSIGGTYNSPLHF. The DNA of the CDR3 is TGTGCCAGTAGTATTGGCGGAACATATAATTCACCCCTCCACTTT.

The chain combines TRBV10-3 with TRBJ2-3, with 10 bases aligning to TRBD1. V trimming: 0 bases; J trimming: 2 bases; junction bases outside the gene matches: 11. Germline CDR1 reads ENHRY; CDR2 reads SYGVKD. The length of the CDR3 is 19 residues. CDR3 coding DNA: TGTGCCATCAGTGAGTCGGACTTCCCGGGACAGGGGACCACAGATACGCAGTATTTT. Amino acid sequence: CAISESDFPGQGTTDTQYF.

The genes are TRBV15 and TRBJ1-1, with 8 bases aligning to TRBD1. The CDR3 loop spans 15 amino acids. CDR1 and CDR2 (germline): LNHNV, YYDKDF (reference sequence). Trimming at V came to 1 base and at J to 2 bases, leaving 3 bases not matched to a gene. Written as DNA, the CDR3 is TGTGCCACCAGCAGAGGGGGACAGGCAAACACTGAAGCTTTCTTT. It specifies CATSRGGQANTEAFF.

The CDR3 loop is CATSRELTGGGDEQFF. The CDR3 bases are TGTGCCACCAGCAGAGAGTTGACAGGGGGCGGCGATGAGCAGTTCTTC. This chain joins TRBV15 and TRBJ2-1, with TRBD1 identical over 10 bases. This CDR3 is 16 amino acids long. Germline CDR1 and CDR2: LNHNV and YYDKDF (reference sequence). V shed 0 bases and J 8 bases; nucleotides not matched to a gene: 7. The entire variable domain, with the rest obtained from reference TRBV15 and TRBJ2-1, is as follows: DAMVIQNPRYQVTQFGKPVTLSCSQTLNHNVMYWYQQKSSQAPKLLFHYYDKDFNNEADTPDNFQSRRPNTSFCFLDIRSPGLGDTAMYLCATSRELTGGGDEQFFGPGTRLTVL.

This chain connects TRBV11-2 to TRBJ1-4; 7 bases match TRBD1. This CDR3 has 15 amino acids. Trimming took 7 bases from V and 2 from J; bases not matched to a gene: 7. Per the germline V gene, CDR1 is SGHAT and CDR2 is FQNNGV. CDR3 DNA: TGTGCCAGCAACCCACAGGGGAGCACTAATGAAAAACTGTTTTTT. Residues: CASNPQGSTNEKLFF. Full variable domain (outside the CDR3, taken from reference TRBV11-2 and TRBJ1-4): EAGVAQSPRYKIIEKRQSVAFWCNPISGHATLYWYQQILGQGPKLLIQFQNNGVVDDSQLPKDRFSAERLKGVDSTLKIQPAKLEDSAVYLCASNPQGSTNEKLFFGSGTQLSVL.

The chain combines TRBV6-1 with TRBJ1-2; D is unclear. This CDR3 contains 11 residues. Germline V gene sequence: CDR1 MNHNS, CDR2 SASEGT. V dropped 2 bases and J dropped 7 bases, with 5 bases sitting between them. DNA of the CDR3: TGTGCCAGCAGTGAACAGACTGGCTACACCTTC. Its protein product is CASSEQTGYTF.

CDR3 DNA: TGTGCCAGCAGACCCTCCCCGGGACTGACCGACGAAAAACTGTTTTTT. It encodes CASRPSPGLTDEKLFF. V and J are TRBV28 and TRBJ1-4; perhaps TRBD1 as D (5 bases). The CDR3 has 16 amino acids. Germline CDR1 reads MDHEN; CDR2 reads SYDVKM. V lost 6 bases, J lost 8 bases, and 22 bases lay in between.

This chain uses TRBV6-5 with TRBJ1-5; 7 bases map to TRBD1. The CDR3 consists of 14 residues. The trim removed 6 bases at V and 4 bases at J, leaving 6 bases unmatched. Germline V gene lookup returns CDR1 MNHEY and CDR2 SVGAGI. The CDR3 nucleotides read TGTGCCAGCAGGGAGACAGGGATTAATCAGCCCCAGCATTTT. Its translation: CASRETGINQPQHF.

This clone appeared a few times. The gene calls are TRBV6-6 and TRBJ1-1; D uncertain. With 5 bases removed from V and 1 base from J, the gap between germline ends came to 14 bases. Germline CDR1 MNHNY, CDR2 SVGAGI (reference sequence). The CDR3 loop spans 15 amino acids. For the CDR3, the DNA is TGTGCCAGCAGTGCCCCCGGGGTCACGAACACTGAAGCTTTCTTT. Its translation is CASSAPGVTNTEAFF.

The genes are TRBV6-5 and TRBJ2-7, with 7 bases fitting TRBD2. Germline V gene sequence: CDR1 MNHEY, CDR2 SVGAGI. V lost 2 bases, J lost 2 bases, and 3 bases stayed unmatched. CDR3 length equals 14 residues. The CDR3 DNA is TGTGCCAGCAGTTACGGGGGACTAACCTACGAGCAGTACTTC. This codes for CASSYGGLTYEQYF.

The chain recombines TRBV25-1 with TRBJ2-1; D ambiguous. This CDR3 is built from 14 residues. V was trimmed by 2 bases and J by 5 bases, leaving 10 bases between them. CDR1 and CDR2 from the germline V gene are MGHDK and SYGVNS. The CDR3 DNA reads as TGTGCCAGCAGTGAAAGTGGGGTTGACAATGAGCAGTTCTTC. Translating it yields CASSESGVDNEQFF.

The chain couples TRBV27 to TRBJ2-7, with TRBD2 matching 12 bases. The CDR3 is made up of 16 amino acids. The trim removed 5 bases at V and 7 bases at J, leaving 12 bases unmatched. The V gene's germline CDR1 is MNHEY and CDR2 SMNVEV (reference sequence). This chain's CDR3 is CASSPYLTSGGNEQYF. DNA of the CDR3: TGTGCCAGCAGTCCTTATCTCACTAGCGGGGGGAATGAGCAGTACTTC.

The V gene is TRBV6-7, the J gene TRBJ2-7; 10 bases map to TRBD1. TRBV6-7 is filed as an ORF, its function uncertain. V was pared by 1 base and J by 4 bases, with 4 bases of the junction left unmatched. This CDR3 spans 15 amino acids. The DNA of the CDR3 is TGTGCCAGCAGTTACTTTGGACAGGGGGTGTACGAGCAGTACTTC. It is translated as CASSYFGQGVYEQYF.

The J gene is TRBJ2-7, the V gene TRBV7-2; 11 bases align to TRBD2. This CDR3 has 14 amino acids. V shed 3 bases and J 6 bases; nucleotides not matched to a gene: 4. CDR1 is SGHTA, CDR2 FQGNSA, per germline. CDR3 protein: CASSFVAGGREQYF. Written as DNA, the CDR3 is TGTGCCAGCAGCTTCGTAGCGGGAGGGCGCGAGCAGTACTTC.

The rearrangement uses TRBV27 and TRBJ1-2; a weak D match, TRBD1 (5 bases). With 2 bases removed from V and 4 bases from J, the gap between germline ends came to 11 bases. Germline CDR1 is MNHEY and CDR2 is SMNVEV (reference sequence). The CDR3 extends over 14 amino acids. CDR3 amino acids: CASSLGPGLYGYTF. CDR3 in DNA: TGTGCCAGCAGTTTAGGGCCGGGACTCTATGGCTACACCTTC.

This rearrangement joins TRBV15 to TRBJ1-2; D perhaps matches TRBD1 (5 bases). Trimming shortened V by 5 bases and J by 4 bases, and 17 bases separated the two germline ends. The CDR3 has 15 amino acids. Germline values: CDR1 LNHNV, CDR2 YYDKDF (reference sequence). DNA for the CDR3: TGTGCCACCAGCCCTCCGTCGGGGCTAGGCTATGGCTACACCTTC. Protein sequence: CATSPPSGLGYGYTF. The whole variable domain, filled in from reference TRBV15 and TRBJ1-2, reads DAMVIQNPRYQVTQFGKPVTLSCSQTLNHNVMYWYQQKSSQAPKLLFHYYDKDFNNEADTPDNFQSRRPNTSFCFLDIRSPGLGDTAMYLCATSPPSGLGYGYTFGSGTRLTVV.

The chain carries TRBV19 and TRBJ2-1; 7 bases agree with TRBD2. This CDR3 is built from 15 residues. Looked up from germline, CDR1 is LNHDA and CDR2 is SQIVND (reference sequence). V was clipped by 5 bases and J by 9 bases; unmatched bases: 13. In nucleotides, the CDR3 is TGTGCCAGTAGTGTTACTTTGCGGGAGAACGGTGAGCAGTTCTTC. Amino acids: CASSVTLRENGEQFF.

The chain recombines TRBV12-3 or TRBV12-4 with TRBJ2-7; 8 positions agree with TRBD1. After removal of 5 bases from V and 3 bases from J, the junction contained 3 bases not matched to a gene. The CDR3 covers 13 residues. The CDR3 DNA follows: TGTGCCAGCAGTAGGACAGGGAACTACGAGCAGTACTTC. Translating it yields CASSRTGNYEQYF.

The chain carries TRBV19 and TRBJ1-2; D gene uncertain. Trimming took off 8 bases at V and 4 bases at J, with 8 bases between the two ends. Germline CDR1 LNHDA, CDR2 SQIVND (reference sequence). This CDR3 has 11 residues. The CDR3 nucleotides are TGTGCCAGTGGCGGCGGCTATGGCTACACCTTC. It translates to CASGGGYGYTF.

As regards this clone: Other DNA sequences in the sample encode the same CDR3. The chain has TRBV28 and TRBJ2-1; 12 bases match TRBD2. The CDR3 extends over 15 amino acids. Germline lookup yields CDR1 MDHEN and CDR2 SYDVKM. V was pared by 5 bases and J by 1 base, with 0 bases of the junction left unmatched. The CDR3, as DNA: TGTGCCAGCAGTCTAGCGGGGGGGTCCTACAATGAGCAGTTCTTC. Its translation is CASSLAGGSYNEQFF.

This clone appeared once. The V call is TRBV19, the J call TRBJ2-7; D might be TRBD1 or TRBD2, each matching 7 bases. Germline CDR1 LNHDA, CDR2 SQIVND (reference sequence). Trimming removed 5 bases from V and 0 bases from J, with 14 bases in between. This CDR3 has 15 amino acids. CDR3 nucleotide sequence: TGTGCCAGTAGTCAGGGGGGGGTTGGCTCCTACGAGCAGTACTTC. Translating gives CASSQGGVGSYEQYF.

The V gene is TRBV5-8, the J gene TRBJ2-1; 8 nucleotides agree with TRBD1. CDR3 length: 13 residues. Germline V gene data show CDR1 as SGHTS and CDR2 as YDEGEE. The ends lost 6 bases at V and 4 bases at J; junction bases unmatched: 3. CDR3 residues: CASTTGGYNEQFF. The CDR3 DNA follows: TGTGCCAGCACCACAGGGGGATACAATGAGCAGTTCTTC. Supplemented by reference TRBV5-8 and TRBJ2-1, the full variable domain reads EAGVTQSPTHLIKTRGQQATLRCSPISGHTSVYWYQQALGLGLQFLLWYDEGEERNRGNFPPRFSGRQFPNYSSELNVNALELEDSALYLCASTTGGYNEQFFGPGTRLTVL.

The chain combines TRBV3-1 (or the pseudogene TRBV3-2) with TRBJ2-5, with TRBD1 as a possible D gene (5 bases). Germline V lookup: CDR1 LGHDT, CDR2 YNNKEL (reference sequence). CDR3 length: 13 amino acids. With 2 bases removed from V and 1 base from J, the gap between germline ends came to 5 bases. This CDR3 reads CASSQRGQETQYF. The CDR3 DNA reads as TGTGCCAGCAGCCAAAGGGGCCAAGAGACCCAGTACTTC.